These 18 T cell receptor beta chains were sequenced from one sample in a study of shared clonotypes between healthy human individuals. Clones were sequenced by immunoSEQ multiplex PCR, and TCRdb holds only the in-frame ones, with some missing. The sample records about 2.5 million clones, about 90% being singletons. Sequences were obtained from naive CD4+ T cells from PBMCs. The subset is: CD45RA+ positively selected. These receptors originate from a man aged 18 to 35 in good health. Some clones in this sample may be carry-over from other donors' samples.

This chain links TRBV7-2 with TRBJ2-3; D might be TRBD2 (6 bases). Germline-derived CDR1 and CDR2 are SGHTA and FQGNSA. CDR3 length: 14 residues. V shed 0 bases and J shed 4 bases, with 8 bases lying between them. The CDR3 region has the DNA TGTGCCAGCAGCTTAGCTAGCGGACCAGATACGCAGTATTTT. Residues: CASSLASGPDTQYF.

The chain joins TRBV13 to TRBJ2-2; D not certain. The CDR3 has 13 residues. The V and J ends lost 3 bases and 5 bases respectively, with 7 bases between them. Germline loops: CDR1 PRHDT, CDR2 FYEKMQ (reference sequence). CDR3 bases: TGTGCCAGCAGCTTCGGCGGTACCGGGGAGCTGTTTTTT. Protein product: CASSFGGTGELFF. The whole variable domain, remainder taken from reference TRBV13 and TRBJ2-2, is AAGVIQSPRHLIKEKRETATLKCYPIPRHDTVYWYQQGPGQDPQFLISFYEKMQSDKGSIPDRFSAQQFSDYHSELNMSSLELGDSALYFCASSFGGTGELFFGEGSRLTVL.

In DNA form, the CDR3 reads TGTGCCAGCAGCTTGGCCTGGAGGGAAAGGGGTAAAAACATTCAGTACTTC. Translating it yields CASSLAWRERGKNIQYF. This chain connects TRBV5-6 to TRBJ2-4; possibly TRBD2 for D (6 bases). Germline V gives CDR1 SGHDT, CDR2 YYEEEE. Deletions cut 0 bases from V and 4 bases from J, with 17 bases between. The CDR3 extends over 17 amino acids. The variable domain in full, with the rest retrieved from reference TRBV5-6 and TRBJ2-4, is DAGVTQSPTHLIKTRGQQVTLRCSPKSGHDTVSWYQQALGQGPQFIFQYYEEEERQRGNFPDRFSGHQFPNYSSELNVNALLLGDSALYLCASSLAWRERGKNIQYFGAGTRLSVL.

V gene TRBV10-3 combines with J gene TRBJ1-1; D is uncertain. In germline, CDR1 is ENHRY, CDR2 SYGVKD. The CDR3 extends over 18 amino acids. V was clipped by 2 bases and J by 1 base, with 20 bases between them. CDR3 sequence reads: CAISEDKRSETGNTEAFF. Here the CDR3 DNA reads TGTGCCATCAGTGAGGATAAACGATCTGAAACGGGGAACACTGAAGCTTTCTTT.

Of note for this clone: Other DNA variants within this sample encode the same CDR3. The V gene is TRBV19, the J gene TRBJ1-5; 7 bases fit TRBD1. CDR3 size: 14 residues. Per the germline V gene, CDR1 is LNHDA and CDR2 is SQIVND (reference sequence). The V and J ends lost 7 bases and 4 bases, in that order; junction bases with no gene match: 7. The CDR3 region is CASNRDRVNQPQHF. The CDR3 DNA follows: TGTGCCAGTAACCGGGACAGAGTAAATCAGCCCCAGCATTTT.

The chain has TRBV6-1 and TRBJ1-1, with 9 positions matching TRBD1. V was pared by 5 bases and J by 2 bases, with 6 bases of the junction left unmatched. This CDR3 contains 15 residues. The germline gives CDR1 MNHNS, CDR2 SASEGT. CDR3: CASSPRDRANTEAFF. CDR3 DNA sequence: TGTGCCAGCAGTCCACGGGACAGGGCAAACACTGAAGCTTTCTTT.

The genes are TRBV18 and TRBJ2-7; D is ambiguous. Germline assignment: CDR1 KGHSH and CDR2 LQKENI. Trimming pared 2 bases from V and 1 base from J, leaving 18 bases between. This CDR3 contains 17 residues. CDR3 nucleotides: TGTGCCAGCTCACCAATTATTCCGACAAAACGATCCTACGAGCAGTACTTC. Its translation: CASSPIIPTKRSYEQYF.

The gene calls are TRBV2 and TRBJ1-5; 7 bases are a match to TRBD1. Trimming cost V 5 bases and J 7 bases; bases outside gene matches: 11. CDR1 and CDR2 from the germline V gene are SNHLY and FYNNEI. The CDR3 consists of 15 residues. CDR3 bases: TGTGCCAGCAGTCCGACAGGGACGAATGGACAGCCCCAGCATTTT. As protein: CASSPTGTNGQPQHF.

The rearrangement uses TRBV7-2 and TRBJ1-2, with D perhaps matching TRBD1 (6 bases). V lost 6 bases to trimming and J lost 5 bases, with 16 bases between them. Germline V lookup: CDR1 SGHTA, CDR2 FQGNSA. This CDR3 region has 14 residues. CDR3 in DNA: TGTGCCAGCAGAACCGGGACAAACTATTATGGCTACACCTTC. This translates into CASRTGTNYYGYTF.

The V and J genes are TRBV15 and TRBJ1-4; tentative D call: TRBD1 (5 bases). V lost 10 bases and J lost 3, with 18 bases in between. CDR1 and CDR2 from the germline V gene are LNHNV and YYDKDF (reference sequence). The CDR3 loop spans 15 amino acids. The CDR3 protein is CAIREWPHPNEKLFF. CDR3 DNA: TGTGCCATCAGGGAATGGCCGCACCCTAATGAAAAACTGTTTTTT. The entire variable domain, with the rest obtained from reference TRBV15 and TRBJ1-4, is as follows: DAMVIQNPRYQVTQFGKPVTLSCSQTLNHNVMYWYQQKSSQAPKLLFHYYDKDFNNEADTPDNFQSRRPNTSFCFLDIRSPGLGDTAMYLCAIREWPHPNEKLFFGSGTQLSVL.

The chain combines TRBV5-4 with TRBJ2-7; the match to TRBD1 covers 10 bases. CDR3 length: 14 amino acids. The junction had 4 bases not matched to a gene; V was cut back by 3 bases and J by 4 bases. Looked up from germline, CDR1 is SGHNT and CDR2 is YYREEE (reference sequence). In DNA, the CDR3 is TGTGCCAGCAGCTGGGACAGGGGAAGGTACGAGCAGTACTTC. It encodes CASSWDRGRYEQYF.

V gene TRBV6-6 combines with J gene TRBJ2-1; no clear D. The CDR3 spans 13 residues. The V and J ends lost 2 bases and 8 bases respectively, with 10 bases between them. CDR1 is MNHNY, CDR2 SVGAGI, per germline (reference sequence). The CDR3 bases are TGTGCCAGCAGTTACCCAAGTAGCTATGAGCAGTTCTTC. The encoded protein is CASSYPSSYEQFF.

The chain is built from TRBV5-5 and TRBJ2-2, with 10 nucleotides matching TRBD2. V gave up 3 bases and J gave up 3 bases; unmatched junction bases: 11. This CDR3 has 18 residues. In germline, CDR1 is SGHKS, CDR2 YYEKEE (reference sequence). Written as DNA, the CDR3 is TGTGCCAGCAGCTGGGACCCGGGACTAGCGAAACACACCGGGGAGCTGTTTTTT. Amino acids: CASSWDPGLAKHTGELFF.

The chain has TRBV28 and TRBJ2-7; D unclear. This CDR3 contains 15 residues. Trimming took off 5 bases at V and 2 bases at J, with 16 bases between the two ends. Germline assignment: CDR1 MDHEN and CDR2 SYDVKM. The CDR3 DNA sequence: TGTGCCAGCAGTCTTCGGCACATACTAACCTACGAGCAGTACTTC. It yields the protein CASSLRHILTYEQYF.

The table lists this clone with a few counts. The rearrangement uses TRBV5-1 and TRBJ1-4; TRBD1 might be the D (5 bases). Per germline, CDR1 SGHRS and CDR2 YFSETQ. CDR3 size: 15 residues. Trimming took 5 bases from V and 5 from J, leaving 16 bases between them. CDR3 bases: TGCGCCAGCAGGCTGGCAGGGCAGCTAAATGAAAAACTGTTTTTT. This gives the protein CASRLAGQLNEKLFF.

This sequence joins TRBV4-3 and TRBJ2-7; D not certain. V was clipped by 8 bases and J by 2 bases, with 13 bases between them. Germline CDR1 LGHNA, CDR2 YSLEER. CDR3 length: 13 residues. CDR3 residues: CASSPRITYEQYF. In DNA, the CDR3 is TGCGCCAGCTCCCCGCGGATAACCTACGAGCAGTACTTC.

The CDR3 region is CASSSAGGTDTQYF. Here the CDR3 DNA reads TGTGCCAGCAGTTCAGCGGGGGGCACAGATACGCAGTATTTT. V and J are TRBV25-1 and TRBJ2-3; the match to TRBD2 covers 8 bases. Germline V gene lookup returns CDR1 MGHDK and CDR2 SYGVNS. The CDR3 is made up of 14 amino acids. V dropped 5 bases and J dropped 1; count of bases not matched to a gene: 2.

This rearrangement joins TRBV4-2 to TRBJ2-5; D is uncertain. The CDR3 extends over 11 amino acids. Germline CDR1 and CDR2: LGHNA and YNFKEQ. Trimming took off 4 bases at V and 2 bases at J, with 2 bases between the two ends. CDR3 nucleotides: TGTGCCAGCAGCCGGCAAGAGACCCAGTACTTC. As protein: CASSRQETQYF.